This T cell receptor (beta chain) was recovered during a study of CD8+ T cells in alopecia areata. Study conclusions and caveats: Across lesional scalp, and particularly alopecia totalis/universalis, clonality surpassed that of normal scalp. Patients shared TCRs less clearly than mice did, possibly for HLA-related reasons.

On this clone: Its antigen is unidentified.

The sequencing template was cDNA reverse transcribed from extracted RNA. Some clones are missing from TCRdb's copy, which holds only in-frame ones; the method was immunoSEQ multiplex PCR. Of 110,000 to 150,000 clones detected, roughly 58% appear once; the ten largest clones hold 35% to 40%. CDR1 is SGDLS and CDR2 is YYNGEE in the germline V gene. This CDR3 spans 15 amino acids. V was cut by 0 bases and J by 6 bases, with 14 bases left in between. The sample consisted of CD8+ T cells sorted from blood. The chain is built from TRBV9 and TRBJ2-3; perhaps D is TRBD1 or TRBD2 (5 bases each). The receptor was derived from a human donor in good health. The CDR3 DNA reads TGTGCCAGCAGCGTAGCCGGGGCCGGCGCGGATACGCAGTATTTT. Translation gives CASSVAGAGADTQYF.